These 26 T cell receptor beta chains were sequenced from one sample in a study of OX40 agonist ivuxolimab in advanced cancers. Profiled with immunoSEQ multiplex PCR; TCRdb holds only in-frame clones, not every one. The data show fewer than 80,000 clones, with about 83% seen just once and under 6.5% held by the top ten. The sample consisted of CD4+ or CD8+ T cells sorted from blood, taken in a trial of the OX40 agonist ivuxolimab. These receptors originate from an adult with an advanced solid tumor such as melanoma, head and neck, liver or kidney cancer.

This clone was detected once. This chain joins TRBV16 and TRBJ1-2, with 7 bases that match TRBD1. The germline gives CDR1 KGHSY, CDR2 FQNENV. The CDR3 runs to 15 residues. Unmatched junction bases numbered 14, after V lost 5 bases and J lost 8 bases. The CDR3 nucleotides are TGTGCCAGCAGCTCCGGTCCACGACAGGGTGGGGGCTACACCTTC. It specifies CASSSGPRQGGGYTF.

The V call is TRBV4-3, the J call TRBJ2-1; 7 bases agree with TRBD1. V shed 0 bases, J shed 3 bases, and the junction held 8 bases outside the gene matches. This CDR3 contains 17 residues. CDR1 and CDR2 (germline): LGHNA, YSLEER. CDR3: CASSQEGGGAFYNEQFF. CDR3 nucleotide sequence: TGCGCCAGCAGCCAAGAAGGGGGCGGTGCCTTCTACAATGAGCAGTTCTTC.

This chain uses TRBV18 with TRBJ2-1; 8 bases line up with TRBD2. V trimming: 5 bases; J trimming: 2 bases; junction bases outside the gene matches: 2. Germline lookup yields CDR1 KGHSH and CDR2 LQKENI. CDR3 length: 14 residues. This CDR3 is CASSSLAAYNEQFF. CDR3 sequence (DNA): TGTGCCAGCTCATCACTAGCGGCCTACAATGAGCAGTTCTTC.

The rearrangement uses TRBV4-3 and TRBJ1-6; TRBD1 might be the D (5 bases). V was clipped by 2 bases and J by 0 bases, with 8 bases between them. This CDR3 comprises 16 residues. The germline CDR1 and CDR2 sequences are LGHNA and YSLEER. CDR3 residues: CASSQQGSSYNSPLHF. The CDR3 DNA is TGCGCCAGCAGCCAACAGGGTAGCTCCTATAATTCACCCCTCCACTTT.

This chain uses TRBV25-1 with TRBJ1-1; the D is unclear. Germline values: CDR1 MGHDK, CDR2 SYGVNS. The CDR3 is 14 amino acids. V shed 2 bases and J shed 0 bases, with 7 bases lying between them. As DNA, the CDR3 is TGTGCCAGCAGTGAAGGTGGTTTGAACACTGAAGCTTTCTTT. It yields the protein CASSEGGLNTEAFF.

A word on this clone: The junction and the germline gene differ at one end; a read error may be behind it. The chain joins TRBV7-7 to TRBJ1-1, with no clear D. Germline V gene data show CDR1 as SSHAT and CDR2 as FNYEAQ (reference sequence). CDR3 length: 13 amino acids. The CDR3 reads CASSAAGNTEAFF. CDR3 in DNA: TGTGCTAGCAGCGCGGCAGGGAACACTGAAGCTTTCTTT.

The V gene is TRBV30, the J gene TRBJ1-1; D is ambiguous. Germline V gene sequence: CDR1 GTSNPN, CDR2 SVGIG (reference sequence). This CDR3 is 12 amino acids long. The V gene lost 1 base and the J gene lost 11 bases, with 14 bases spanning the gap. CDR3 DNA: TGTGCCTGGAGTGCCAGCAGGTTCTGGGCTTTCTTT. Amino acid sequence: CAWSASRFWAFF.

This clone was seen a single time. The chain is built from TRBV7-3 and TRBJ2-5; D call uncertain. This CDR3 has 13 amino acids. V gave up 1 base and J gave up 4 bases, with 7 bases separating them. Germline CDR1 is SGHTA and CDR2 is FQGTGA. The CDR3 loop is CASSLMKGETQYF. CDR3 bases: TGTGCCAGCAGCTTAATGAAGGGAGAGACCCAGTACTTC.

The chain recombines TRBV5-6 with TRBJ2-7, with D maybe TRBD2 (6 bases). The CDR3 spans 15 residues. V lost 1 base to trimming and J lost 6 bases, with 17 bases between them. Per the germline V gene, CDR1 is SGHDT and CDR2 is YYEEEE. The CDR3 loop is CASSLTREVRLEQYF. CDR3 in DNA: TGTGCCAGCAGCTTGACCAGGGAGGTGCGTCTCGAGCAGTACTTC.

The chain is built from TRBV7-9 and TRBJ1-1; no definite D call. Germline-derived CDR1 and CDR2 are SEHNR and FQNEAQ (reference sequence). This CDR3 spans 15 amino acids. The V and J ends lost 1 base and 3 bases respectively, with 12 bases between them. CDR3 residues: CASSLGRGGDTEAFF. The CDR3 bases are TGTGCCAGCAGCTTAGGACGGGGTGGGGACACTGAAGCTTTCTTT.

This chain connects TRBV25-1 to TRBJ2-2, with D uncertain. The V gene lost 8 bases and the J gene lost 4 bases, with 8 bases spanning the gap. This CDR3 comprises 12 residues. Germline-derived CDR1 and CDR2 are MGHDK and SYGVNS. The CDR3 is CASAGTTGELFF. The CDR3 DNA is TGTGCCAGCGCCGGCACCACCGGGGAGCTGTTTTTT.

The chain employs TRBV7-2 and TRBJ1-1; D is ambiguous. Per the germline V gene, CDR1 is SGHTA and CDR2 is FQGNSA. The V gene lost 4 bases and the J gene lost 3 bases, with 12 bases spanning the gap. The length of the CDR3 is 14 residues. The CDR3 is CASSSRTGDTEAFF. In DNA, the CDR3 is TGTGCCAGCAGCTCCCGGACCGGGGACACTGAAGCTTTCTTT.

The chain uses TRBV7-9 and TRBJ2-5, with 7 bases aligning to TRBD1. V shed 5 bases and J 0 bases; nucleotides not matched to a gene: 12. Germline V CDR1 and CDR2: SEHNR, FQNEAQ (reference sequence). The length of the CDR3 is 17 residues. The CDR3 DNA sequence: TGTGCCAGCAGCCTCGGCGTTCCACAGGGGTACCAAGAGACCCAGTACTTC. It is translated as CASSLGVPQGYQETQYF.

In its sample, this clone was seen once. The chain joins TRBV7-9 to TRBJ2-1; no clear D gene. This CDR3 comprises 13 residues. Deletions cut 2 bases from V and 4 bases from J, with 6 bases between. CDR1 is SEHNR and CDR2 is FQNEAQ in the germline V gene (reference sequence). CDR3 in amino acids: CASSLFQYNEQFF. In DNA form, the CDR3 reads TGTGCCAGCAGCTTATTCCAATACAATGAGCAGTTCTTC.

The chain carries TRBV10-3 and TRBJ1-4; 8 bases map to TRBD1. After removal of 2 bases from V and 10 bases from J, the junction contained 9 bases not matched to a gene. This CDR3 is 15 amino acids long. Germline loops: CDR1 ENHRY, CDR2 SYGVKD. The CDR3 protein is CAISEPGQGFGKLFF. Here the CDR3 DNA reads TGTGCCATCAGTGAGCCAGGACAGGGATTTGGAAAACTGTTTTTT.

V gene TRBV7-9 combines with J gene TRBJ2-3; 9 positions agree with TRBD1. Germline CDR1 reads SEHNR; CDR2 reads FQNEAQ (reference sequence). This CDR3 spans 16 amino acids. The ends lost 4 bases at V and 0 bases at J; junction bases unmatched: 5. CDR3 amino acids: CASSWTGEISTDTQYF. The CDR3 nucleotides read TGTGCCAGCAGCTGGACAGGGGAGATTAGCACAGATACGCAGTATTTT.

This clone rates as large. The CDR3 reads CASSLRGQGNYGYTF. For the CDR3, the DNA is TGTGCCAGCAGCTTGAGGGGACAGGGAAACTATGGCTACACCTTC. This chain uses TRBV5-4 with TRBJ1-2, with TRBD1 matching 9 bases. J was trimmed by 2 bases and V by 1 base; bases with no gene match: 3. Germline CDR1 and CDR2: SGHNT and YYREEE (reference sequence). The CDR3 totals 15 residues.

The V gene is TRBV16, the J gene TRBJ2-7, with no clear D. CDR1 and CDR2 (germline): KGHSY, FQNENV. The CDR3 has 14 residues. The ends were cut back, 2 bases at V and 5 bases at J, with 13 bases in the middle. The CDR3 sequence: CASSQGVIVHEQYF. In DNA form, the CDR3 reads TGTGCCAGCAGCCAAGGGGTTATAGTCCACGAGCAGTACTTC.

V gene TRBV7-8 combines with J gene TRBJ2-5; no definite D call. With the DNA end fitting TRBJ2-7 better, the J assignment may be wrong. The CDR3 extends over 11 amino acids. Per the germline V gene, CDR1 is SGHVS and CDR2 is FQNEAQ. The CDR3, as DNA: TGTGCCAGCAGCCTCTCCTACGAGCAGTACTTC. Translating gives CASSLSYEQYF.

This clone was picked up one time. The rearrangement links TRBV6-6 to TRBJ1-5, with a tentative D call TRBD1 (5 bases). Germline V CDR1 and CDR2: MNHNY, SVGAGI (reference sequence). Trimming left V 2 bases short and J 4 bases short, with 6 bases between. CDR3 size: 13 residues. CDR3 sequence reads: CASSYPGNQPQHF. In DNA form, the CDR3 reads TGTGCCAGCAGTTACCCAGGGAATCAGCCCCAGCATTTT.

This clone was observed a single time. This chain uses TRBV9 with TRBJ2-2; TRBD2 aligns across 15 bases. CDR3 length: 17 amino acids. V gave up 3 bases and J gave up 1 base; unmatched junction bases: 1. The V gene's germline CDR1 is SGDLS and CDR2 YYNGEE. Written as DNA, the CDR3 is TGTGCCAGCAGCGAGGGACTAGCGGGAGGGAACACCGGGGAGCTGTTTTTT. It codes for CASSEGLAGGNTGELFF.

This chain uses TRBV18 with TRBJ1-1; 8 bases fit TRBD1. The junction had 3 bases not matched to a gene; V was cut back by 1 base and J by 5 bases. The CDR3 length is 14 residues. The V gene's germline CDR1 is KGHSH and CDR2 LQKENI. The CDR3 spells CASSPRTGGTEAFF. The CDR3 coding sequence is TGTGCCAGCTCACCACGTACAGGGGGAACTGAAGCTTTCTTT.

Details on this clone: Other DNA sequences in the same sample also yield this CDR3. V is TRBV5-1 and J is TRBJ2-3; a weak D match, TRBD2 (5 bases). V was trimmed by 1 base and J by 3 bases, leaving 6 bases between them. CDR3 length: 13 amino acids. Germline V gene lookup returns CDR1 SGHRS and CDR2 YFSETQ. The chain's CDR3 is CASSLPGTDTQYF. CDR3 DNA sequence: TGCGCCAGCAGCTTGCCGGGGACAGATACGCAGTATTTT.

This chain uses TRBV19 with TRBJ1-1, with D possibly being TRBD1 (5 bases). Trimming stripped 3 bases from V and 0 bases from J, with 11 bases between. The CDR3 extends over 15 amino acids. Germline CDR1 LNHDA, CDR2 SQIVND (reference sequence). CDR3 amino acids: CASSMGVFVNTEAFF. CDR3 nucleotides: TGTGCCAGTAGTATGGGGGTCTTTGTGAACACTGAAGCTTTCTTT.

The gene calls are TRBV4-3 and TRBJ1-2; D gene uncertain. The germline CDR1 and CDR2 sequences are LGHNA and YSLEER. The V gene lost 0 bases and the J gene lost 4 bases, with 12 bases spanning the gap. This CDR3 has 15 residues. The CDR3 reads CASSQERHDGYGYTF. The CDR3 nucleotides read TGCGCCAGCAGCCAAGAACGACACGACGGCTATGGCTACACCTTC.

The rearrangement links TRBV27 to TRBJ2-1; D gene ambiguous. The CDR3 sequence is 14 residues long. The V gene's germline CDR1 is MNHEY and CDR2 SMNVEV (reference sequence). Trimming took off 2 bases at V and 10 bases at J, with 15 bases between the two ends. CDR3 region: CASSLNPKVMEQFF. In DNA form, the CDR3 reads TGTGCCAGCAGTTTAAACCCTAAGGTTATGGAGCAGTTCTTC.